This T cell receptor (beta chain) came from a study of regulatory T cells in long-lasting Graves disease. Across the study: Persistent cases were those of Graves' disease that involved over 5 years of antithyroid drugs with positive TSH receptor antibodies.

The time point is: persistent/refractory GD, antithyroid drugs over 5 years with positive TRAb. Isolated PBMC RNA provided the starting material for the TCR library. Graves' disease diagnosis was established per American Thyroid Association guidelines. Libraries of TCR beta came from iRepertoire HTBI primers plus Arm-PCR of CDR3 regions. Each CDR3 protein gets one entry after TCRdb re-called the multiplex PCR reads with MiXCR. The table includes 350,000 to 450,000 distinct CDR3 sequences, 23% detected once. This CDR3 contains 16 residues. Unmatched junction bases numbered 7, after V lost 4 bases and J lost 4 bases. Germline V gene data show CDR1 as KGHDR and CDR2 as SFDVKD.

The chain carries TRBV24-1 and TRBJ2-1; TRBD1 matches at 9 bases. The sequence came from a woman between 35 and 50 years old with Graves disease. Source: peripheral blood mononuclear cells (PBMCs), taken when the disease was refractory, from a patient treated with antithyroid drugs. In nucleotides, the CDR3 is TGTGCCACCAGTGACTCGGACAGGGGATCTTACAATGAGCAGTTCTTC. Protein sequence: CATSDSDRGSYNEQFF.